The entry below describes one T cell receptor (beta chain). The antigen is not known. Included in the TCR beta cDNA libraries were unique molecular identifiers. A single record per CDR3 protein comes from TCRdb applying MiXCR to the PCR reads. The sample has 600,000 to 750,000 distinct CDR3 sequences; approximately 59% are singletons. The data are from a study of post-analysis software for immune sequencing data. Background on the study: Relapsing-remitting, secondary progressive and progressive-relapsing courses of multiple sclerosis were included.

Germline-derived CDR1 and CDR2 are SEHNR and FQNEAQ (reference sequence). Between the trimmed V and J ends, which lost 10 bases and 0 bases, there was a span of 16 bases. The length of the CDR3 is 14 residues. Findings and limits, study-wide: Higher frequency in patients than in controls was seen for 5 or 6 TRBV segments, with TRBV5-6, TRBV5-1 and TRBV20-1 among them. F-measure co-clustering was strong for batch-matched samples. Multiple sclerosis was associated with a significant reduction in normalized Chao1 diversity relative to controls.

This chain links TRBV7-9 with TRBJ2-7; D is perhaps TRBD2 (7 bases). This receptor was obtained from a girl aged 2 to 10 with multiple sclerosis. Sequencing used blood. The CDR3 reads CATGGRGPSYEQYF. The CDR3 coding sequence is TGTGCCACCGGAGGGCGGGGGCCCTCCTACGAGCAGTACTTC.